This T cell receptor beta chain was observed in a study of identical twins. After removal of 6 bases from V and 8 bases from J, the junction contained 7 bases not matched to a gene. Germline lookup yields CDR1 SEHNR and CDR2 FQNEAQ (reference sequence). The CDR3 is 13 amino acids. TCRdb called the 5' RACE reads again in MiXCR, with one record for every CDR3 protein. The sample records hundreds of thousands of distinct CDR3 sequences, roughly 20% being singletons. This clonotype was detected a few times. The sample was also reused in another study, on T cells expressing NK-cell markers.

The TCR originated in a woman between 18 and 30 years old in good health. V is TRBV7-9 and J is TRBJ2-1, with 7 nucleotides matching TRBD2. The specimen was PBMCs. CDR3 sequence: CASRAGLEDEQFF. The DNA of the CDR3 is TGTGCCAGCAGAGCGGGACTCGAGGATGAGCAGTTCTTC.